The 9 T cell receptor beta chains listed next were all sequenced from one sample in a study of T cell changes during pregnancy in multiple sclerosis. Measured with immunoSEQ multiplex PCR; TCRdb has only the in-frame clones, and not every one. The data show 30,000 to 45,000 clones, roughly 91% seen once. Sample: CD4+ T cells from peripheral blood mononuclear cells, taken in the second trimester of pregnancy. The source is a female donor in good health, enrolled as a control in a pregnancy study.

The V gene is TRBV4-2, the J gene TRBJ2-3; 9 bases fit TRBD2. This CDR3 is built from 17 residues. Unmatched junction bases numbered 8, after V lost 1 base and J lost 3 bases. In germline, CDR1 is LGHNA, CDR2 YNFKEQ. CDR3 sequence (DNA): TGTGCCAGCAGCCAAGGGCGTGCGGGGGGGCTTACAGATACGCAGTATTTT. It codes for CASSQGRAGGLTDTQYF.

This chain uses TRBV14 with TRBJ2-1, with D possibly being TRBD2 (5 bases). Trimming took off 3 bases at V and 3 bases at J, with 6 bases between the two ends. Per germline, CDR1 SGHDN and CDR2 FVKESK. The CDR3 has 13 amino acids. The CDR3 coding sequence is TGTGCCAGCAGCCATGGACTCTACAATGAGCAGTTCTTC. Translated, it gives CASSHGLYNEQFF.

Points on this clone: The junction does not match germline at one end; this may be a read error. The chain has TRBV18 and TRBJ2-7, with a weak D call TRBD1 (5 bases). The germline V gene has CDR1 KGHSH and CDR2 LQKENI. The length of the CDR3 is 15 residues. The DNA for the CDR3 is TGTGCCAGCTCCCCACCCGGACAATACCTAGGCCGGCAGTACTTC. Residues: CASSPPGQYLGRQYF.

The genes are TRBV6-1 and TRBJ2-7, with 7 bases identical to TRBD2. The CDR3 is made up of 15 amino acids. CDR1 is MNHNS, CDR2 SASEGT, per germline. Trimming cost V 4 bases and J 5 bases; bases outside gene matches: 11. The CDR3 spells CASSVIGAGSDEQYF. In DNA, the CDR3 is TGTGCCAGCAGTGTAATTGGAGCGGGGAGTGACGAGCAGTACTTC.

This chain joins TRBV10-3 and TRBJ2-5; 10 nucleotides match TRBD1. The germline gives CDR1 ENHRY, CDR2 SYGVKD. This CDR3 comprises 13 residues. J lost 5 bases, V lost 10 bases, and 7 bases had no gene match. For the CDR3, the DNA is TGTGCCAGCCGACAGGGGGCTAGCGAGACCCAGTACTTC. Translating it yields CASRQGASETQYF.

The rearrangement links TRBV7-9 to TRBJ2-1; 9 positions agree with TRBD2. CDR1 is SEHNR and CDR2 is FQNEAQ in the germline V gene (reference sequence). The CDR3 is 18 residues long. The V segment lost 2 bases and the J segment 8 bases; nucleotides outside the gene matches: 16. The CDR3 nucleotides are TGTGCCAGCAGCTTACCCACCTTAGCGGGAGCCGCGGGGGATGAGCAGTTCTTC. Translated, it gives CASSLPTLAGAAGDEQFF.

This rearrangement joins TRBV5-4 to TRBJ2-7; TRBD1 might be the D (6 bases). The CDR3 length is 14 residues. Trimming pared 0 bases from V and 2 bases from J, leaving 9 bases between. Looked up from germline, CDR1 is SGHNT and CDR2 is YYREEE (reference sequence). The CDR3 is CASSLAGAPYEQYF. CDR3 nucleotide sequence: TGTGCCAGCAGCTTGGCAGGGGCTCCCTACGAGCAGTACTTC.

The gene calls are TRBV30 and TRBJ2-4; 9 nucleotides align to TRBD2. The CDR3 extends over 14 amino acids. With 6 bases clipped from V and 6 bases from J, the junction kept 9 bases outside the gene matches. Germline values: CDR1 GTSNPN, CDR2 SVGIG (reference sequence). The CDR3 reads CACRRGGPANIQYF. CDR3 in DNA: TGTGCCTGCCGGCGGGGGGGCCCTGCAAACATTCAGTACTTC.

This CDR3 is CASSLAGGGAEQFF. In DNA, the CDR3 is TGTGCCAGCAGCTTGGCCGGGGGGGGAGCGGAGCAGTTCTTC. The chain couples TRBV5-4 to TRBJ2-1; TRBD2 aligns across 8 bases. Germline values: CDR1 SGHNT, CDR2 YYREEE (reference sequence). V gave up 0 bases and J gave up 10 bases; unmatched junction bases: 6. The CDR3 is 14 residues long.